This T cell receptor (beta chain) derives from a study of blood T cell repertoires in COVID-19. On the study more broadly: From the United States, Italy and Spain came samples of acute and convalescent COVID-19. Nucleic acid was either cDNA or gDNA, and it came from T cells, B-cell-depleted T cells, or PBMCs.

In the authors' methods: Amplification from reference gene primers served as the basis for estimated nucleated cell counts. Measured with immunoSEQ multiplex PCR; TCRdb has only the in-frame clones, and not every one. V, J and clone size are those of that table, while D and trimming were read from the DNA. The repertoire has some 90,000 clones, roughly 82% of them found once; the top ten carry roughly 25%. This clone was counted at least ten times. The clonotype comes from a human donor in a cohort sampled during active COVID-19. Sequencing was performed on peripheral blood.

DNA of the CDR3: TGTGCCAGCACCTCCTTCGGGGAGACCCAGTACTTC. Translation gives CASTSFGETQYF. This chain joins TRBV12-3 or TRBV12-4 and TRBJ2-5; no clear D gene. The CDR3 runs 12 residues. Deletions cut 7 bases from V and 5 bases from J, with 11 bases between.